This TCR beta chain is drawn from a study of control samples from healthy donors and cancer patients. Sequencing used immunoSEQ multiplex PCR; TCRdb keeps in-frame clones, though not all of them. The table lists nearly 55,000 clones, 95% to 97% of them singletons, with under 2% in the top ten. Germline CDR1 MNHNS, CDR2 SASEGT. Unmatched junction bases numbered 5, after V lost 2 bases and J lost 1 base. The CDR3 is made up of 16 amino acids. The V call is TRBV6-1, the J call TRBJ2-3, with 8 nucleotides matching TRBD1. The sequenced material came from blood. The TCR sequence derives from a woman under 40 in good health. The CDR3 protein is CASSESVGQGTDTQYF. The CDR3 DNA sequence: TGTGCCAGCAGTGAAAGTGTGGGACAGGGCACAGATACGCAGTATTTT.